One and the same sample provided the 30 T cell receptor beta chains below, sequenced in a study of T cell responses to AZD1222 COVID-19 vaccine. Measured with immunoSEQ multiplex PCR; TCRdb has only the in-frame clones, and not every one. Of 150,000 to 200,000 clones listed, 85% to 90% are singletons. Sequenced material: peripheral blood, taken 28 days after the second AZD1222 dose. The source of these receptors is an adult who received the AZD1222 COVID-19 vaccine.

The chain carries TRBV11-3 and TRBJ1-3, with TRBD1 matching 8 bases. The CDR3 runs to 14 residues. With V trimmed by 4 bases and J by 7 bases, 6 bases remained unmatched. The germline V gene encodes CDR1 SGHNT and CDR2 YENEEA. The CDR3: CASSSTTGANTIYF. The CDR3 DNA follows: TGTGCCAGCAGCTCCACGACAGGGGCCAACACCATATATTTT.

The chain joins TRBV9 to TRBJ2-1; D is perhaps TRBD2 (6 bases). This CDR3 comprises 16 residues. With 0 bases removed from V and 0 bases from J, the gap between germline ends came to 10 bases. Germline values: CDR1 SGDLS, CDR2 YYNGEE. The CDR3 is CASSVAGRSSYNEQFF. CDR3 nucleotide sequence: TGTGCCAGCAGCGTAGCGGGGAGGTCCTCCTACAATGAGCAGTTCTTC.

The chain joins TRBV6-1 to TRBJ1-3; no clear D. The CDR3 contains 12 residues. CDR1 and CDR2 (germline): MNHNS, SASEGT. Trimming took 2 bases from V and 8 from J, leaving 7 bases between them. The CDR3 region has the DNA TGTGCCAGCAGTGAAACTCTGGACACCATATATTTT. Its translation is CASSETLDTIYF.

The rearrangement joins TRBV25-1 to TRBJ2-3, with TRBD2 identical over 8 bases. Germline loops: CDR1 MGHDK, CDR2 SYGVNS. J lost 6 bases, V lost 1 base, and 9 bases had no gene match. CDR3 length: 16 amino acids. The chain's CDR3 is CASSEFVSGGEDTQYF. The CDR3 nucleotides read TGTGCCAGCAGTGAATTTGTTTCGGGGGGGGAGGATACGCAGTATTTT.

The J gene is TRBJ2-1, the V gene TRBV11-3; D remains unclear. V lost 2 bases and J lost 0, with 8 bases in between. The germline V gene encodes CDR1 SGHNT and CDR2 YENEEA. This CDR3 is 15 amino acids long. Written as DNA, the CDR3 is TGTGCCAGCAGCTTAAGGTGGGGCTCCTACAATGAGCAGTTCTTC. This encodes CASSLRWGSYNEQFF.

The CDR3 sequence is CASSRGQGNQETQYF. The CDR3 DNA follows: TGCGCCAGCAGCCGGGGACAGGGGAACCAAGAGACCCAGTACTTC. The chain recombines TRBV5-1 with TRBJ2-5; TRBD1 matches at 10 bases. CDR1 and CDR2 from the germline V gene are SGHRS and YFSETQ. V shed 4 bases and J 0 bases; nucleotides not matched to a gene: 3. The length of the CDR3 is 15 residues.

The count of this clone is one. V and J are TRBV5-1 and TRBJ2-1; TRBD2 matches at 15 bases. Germline V gene data show CDR1 as SGHRS and CDR2 as YFSETQ. There are 17 residues in the CDR3. V dropped 4 bases and J dropped 8; count of bases not matched to a gene: 10. Here the CDR3 reads CASSPSWTSGGADEQFF. The CDR3 DNA reads TGCGCCAGCAGCCCCTCCTGGACTAGCGGGGGGGCCGATGAGCAGTTCTTC.

CDR3 loop: CASSLGRDLVTEAFF. The CDR3 region has the DNA TGCGCCAGCAGCTTGGGTCGGGACCTTGTGACTGAAGCTTTCTTT. The chain employs TRBV5-1 and TRBJ1-1; TRBD1 might be the D (5 bases). V lost 0 bases and J 5 bases, leaving 14 bases between the germline ends. The CDR3 loop spans 15 amino acids. Germline V gives CDR1 SGHRS, CDR2 YFSETQ.

V gene TRBV19 combines with J gene TRBJ2-1, with 12 bases aligning to TRBD2. CDR1 and CDR2 from the germline V gene are LNHDA and SQIVND (reference sequence). The CDR3 has 16 amino acids. J lost 6 bases, V lost 4 bases, and 7 bases had no gene match. The chain's CDR3 is CASSRPTSGGVNEQFF. CDR3 DNA sequence: TGTGCCAGTAGTAGGCCGACTAGCGGGGGAGTCAATGAGCAGTTCTTC.

The chain carries TRBV3-1 (or the pseudogene TRBV3-2) and TRBJ2-3, with D tentatively TRBD1 or TRBD2 (5 bases each). The CDR3 covers 11 residues. The V gene lost 3 bases and the J gene lost 8 bases, with 6 bases spanning the gap. CDR1 is LGHDT, CDR2 YNNKEL, per germline (reference sequence). CDR3 DNA: TGTGCCAGCAGCCATGGGACTACGCAGTATTTT. Translation gives CASSHGTTQYF.

The J gene is TRBJ2-7, the V gene TRBV19, with D tentatively TRBD1 (6 bases). This CDR3 region has 14 residues. The V gene's germline CDR1 is LNHDA and CDR2 SQIVND (reference sequence). The V and J ends lost 5 bases and 3 bases respectively, with 14 bases between them. CDR3 amino acids: CASSSQGTHYEQYF. Here the CDR3 DNA reads TGTGCCAGTAGTTCTCAGGGGACACACTACGAGCAGTACTTC.

The table lists this clone with a count of one. The V call is TRBV5-8, the J call TRBJ2-5; D might be TRBD1 (7 bases). Germline V gene lookup returns CDR1 SGHTS and CDR2 YDEGEE. V lost 0 bases and J 7 bases, leaving 16 bases between the germline ends. The CDR3 is made up of 15 amino acids. The CDR3 DNA reads TGTGCCAGCAGCTTGGTACAGGGGTCGGGGGCGACCCAGTACTTC. It codes for CASSLVQGSGATQYF.

The V call is TRBV9, the J call TRBJ2-3; perhaps TRBD1 as D (6 bases). The germline CDR1 and CDR2 sequences are SGDLS and YYNGEE. There are 13 residues in the CDR3. Between the trimmed V and J ends, which lost 6 bases and 2 bases, there was a span of 10 bases. Here the CDR3 reads CASNPGDTDTQYF. The CDR3 nucleotides read TGTGCCAGCAACCCAGGGGACACAGATACGCAGTATTTT.

A word on this clone: The sample holds other DNA sequences that translate to the same CDR3. The chain couples TRBV19 to TRBJ2-5; D uncertain. The CDR3 has 12 residues. Germline CDR1 and CDR2: LNHDA and SQIVND (reference sequence). Trimming left V 3 bases short and J 5 bases short, with 7 bases between. CDR3 sequence (DNA): TGTGCCAGTAGTATCGGAAGGGAGACCCAGTACTTC. Protein sequence: CASSIGRETQYF.

The chain recombines TRBV7-2 with TRBJ1-1, with D maybe TRBD1 (5 bases). The CDR3 has 16 residues. Germline V gives CDR1 SGHTA, CDR2 FQGNSA. The ends were cut back, 1 base at V and 2 bases at J, with 14 bases in the middle. The CDR3 DNA reads TGTGCCAGCAGCTTAGGCCCCGGGACCTATAACACTGAAGCTTTCTTT. Its protein is CASSLGPGTYNTEAFF.

This clone showed up just a few times. This rearrangement joins TRBV7-2 to TRBJ2-7; 10 positions agree with TRBD2. Unmatched junction bases numbered 6, after V lost 5 bases and J lost 2 bases. CDR3 length: 15 amino acids. Germline V gives CDR1 SGHTA, CDR2 FQGNSA. The CDR3 here is CASSASSGGAYEQYF. The CDR3 DNA sequence: TGTGCCAGCAGCGCATCTAGCGGGGGTGCCTACGAGCAGTACTTC.

The V and J genes are TRBV5-1 and TRBJ1-2; no definite D call. The CDR3 covers 14 residues. Germline CDR1 and CDR2: SGHRS and YFSETQ. The V gene lost 4 bases and the J gene lost 8 bases, with 18 bases spanning the gap. In DNA form, the CDR3 reads TGCGCCAGCAGCCCTGCCACCGTCGGCTGGGGCTACACCTTC. Protein: CASSPATVGWGYTF.

V is TRBV5-1 and J is TRBJ2-7, with D possibly called TRBD1 or TRBD2 (5 bases each). The CDR3 extends over 14 amino acids. CDR1 and CDR2 from the germline V gene are SGHRS and YFSETQ. V was pared by 6 bases and J by 3 bases, with 16 bases between. DNA for the CDR3: TGCGCCAGCACCCTTGATGGGGGTATCTACGAGCAGTACTTC. Protein sequence: CASTLDGGIYEQYF. The full variable domain, completed using reference TRBV5-1 and TRBJ2-7, is KAGVTQTPRYLIKTRGQQVTLSCSPISGHRSVSWYQQTPGQGLQFLFEYFSETQRNKGNFPGRFSGRQFSNSRSEMNVSTLELGDSALYLCASTLDGGIYEQYFGPGTRLTVT.

The sample holds one count of this clone. This chain joins TRBV5-1 and TRBJ2-5, with D possibly TRBD1 on 6 matching bases. In germline, CDR1 is SGHRS, CDR2 YFSETQ. The CDR3 totals 14 residues. V was trimmed by 0 bases and J by 6 bases, leaving 12 bases between them. The CDR3 DNA is TGCGCCAGCAGCTTGGCAACAGGGTCGAAGACCCAGTACTTC. The encoded protein is CASSLATGSKTQYF.

The chain has TRBV20-1 and TRBJ1-2; D is perhaps TRBD1 (5 bases). Germline V gene data show CDR1 as DFQATT and CDR2 as SNEGSKA (reference sequence). Between the trimmed V and J ends, which lost 2 bases and 8 bases, there was a span of 9 bases. CDR3 length equals 11 residues. CDR3 in amino acids: CSARYRQGYTF. DNA of the CDR3: TGCAGTGCTAGATACAGACAGGGCTACACCTTC.

The rearrangement links TRBV27 to TRBJ2-7, with D tentatively TRBD2 (5 bases). With 5 bases removed from V and 0 bases from J, the gap between germline ends came to 11 bases. This CDR3 has 14 amino acids. Germline V gene lookup returns CDR1 MNHEY and CDR2 SMNVEV (reference sequence). For the CDR3, the DNA is TGTGCCAGCAGTCGAGGGTCCCCCTCCTACGAGCAGTACTTC. This codes for CASSRGSPSYEQYF.

The genes are TRBV28 and TRBJ2-7; D not certain. The CDR3 length is 15 residues. Trimming removed 7 bases from V and 2 bases from J, with 18 bases in between. Germline CDR1 is MDHEN and CDR2 is SYDVKM. Here the CDR3 DNA reads TGTGCCAGCACCCAACCCCGGGCCCCGGCCTACGAGCAGTACTTC. It encodes CASTQPRAPAYEQYF.

This chain uses TRBV7-2 with TRBJ1-4; D not certain. Germline V gene sequence: CDR1 SGHTA, CDR2 FQGNSA. The germline V and J ends were trimmed by 1 base and 2 bases, with 8 bases remaining between them. The CDR3 has 15 amino acids. Written as DNA, the CDR3 is TGTGCCAGCAGCTTAGTAGGGTTGACTAATGAAAAACTGTTTTTT. Protein sequence: CASSLVGLTNEKLFF.

The V gene is TRBV18, the J gene TRBJ1-3, with TRBD1 matching 8 bases. Germline V lookup: CDR1 KGHSH, CDR2 LQKENI. The CDR3 loop spans 15 amino acids. V shed 4 bases, J shed 4 bases, and the junction held 6 bases outside the gene matches. CDR3 nucleotide sequence: TGTGCCAGCTCACGACCAGGGGGCTCCGGAAACACCATATATTTT. It yields the protein CASSRPGGSGNTIYF.

This sequence joins TRBV6-6 and TRBJ2-2; no definite D call. The CDR3 has 11 residues. CDR1 and CDR2 from the germline V gene are MNHNY and SVGAGI (reference sequence). The V end lost 4 bases, the J end lost 6 bases, and 3 bases lay between the germline ends. CDR3 coding DNA: TGTGCCAGCAGTTTTTCCGGGGAGCTGTTTTTT. It is translated as CASSFSGELFF.

The rearrangement links TRBV29-1 to TRBJ2-5; the D gene could be TRBD1 or TRBD2 (5 bases each). This CDR3 has 13 amino acids. Germline V gene lookup returns CDR1 SQVTM and CDR2 ANQGSEA. V gave up 6 bases and J gave up 2 bases, with 13 bases separating them. The CDR3 region is CSVAGWGQETQYF. CDR3 in DNA: TGCAGCGTGGCAGGGTGGGGGCAAGAGACCCAGTACTTC.

V gene TRBV10-2 combines with J gene TRBJ2-3; 9 positions match TRBD2. V lost 4 bases, J lost 6 bases, and 8 bases stayed unmatched. The CDR3 is 15 residues long. Germline V gene sequence: CDR1 WSHSY, CDR2 SAAADI. CDR3 sequence: CASSVWRGGGDTQYF. For the CDR3, the DNA is TGCGCCAGCAGTGTTTGGCGGGGGGGCGGTGATACGCAGTATTTT.

The chain has TRBV9 and TRBJ2-3, with 11 nucleotides matching TRBD2. Germline values: CDR1 SGDLS, CDR2 YYNGEE. J gave up 5 bases and V 1 base, and 9 bases lay outside the gene matches. This CDR3 contains 17 residues. The CDR3 bases are TGTGCCAGCAGCGTAACTAGCGGGGGTCGCAGAAGAGATACGCAGTATTTT. Amino acid sequence: CASSVTSGGRRRDTQYF. The complete variable domain, with remaining parts taken from reference TRBV9 and TRBJ2-3, reads DSGVTQTPKHLITATGQRVTLRCSPRSGDLSVYWYQQSLDQGLQFLIQYYNGEERAKGNILERFSAQQFPDLHSELNLSSLELGDSALYFCASSVTSGGRRRDTQYFGPGTRLTVL.

The rearrangement uses TRBV19 and TRBJ1-6; 9 positions match TRBD1. CDR3 size: 15 residues. Trimming at V came to 4 bases and at J to 14 bases, leaving 12 bases not matched to a gene. CDR1 LNHDA and CDR2 SQIVND come from the germline V gene (reference sequence). CDR3 DNA sequence: TGTGCCAGTAGTACTGACCCGGGACAGGGTAGGGCCCTCCACTTT. This codes for CASSTDPGQGRALHF.

The CDR3 here is CSASPGEAYGYTF. Here the CDR3 DNA reads TGCAGTGCTAGTCCAGGGGAGGCCTATGGCTACACCTTC. The chain carries TRBV20-1 and TRBJ1-2, with D tentatively TRBD1 (6 bases). With 3 bases removed from V and 4 bases from J, the gap between germline ends came to 12 bases. CDR3 length: 13 amino acids. Germline V gives CDR1 DFQATT, CDR2 SNEGSKA (reference sequence).